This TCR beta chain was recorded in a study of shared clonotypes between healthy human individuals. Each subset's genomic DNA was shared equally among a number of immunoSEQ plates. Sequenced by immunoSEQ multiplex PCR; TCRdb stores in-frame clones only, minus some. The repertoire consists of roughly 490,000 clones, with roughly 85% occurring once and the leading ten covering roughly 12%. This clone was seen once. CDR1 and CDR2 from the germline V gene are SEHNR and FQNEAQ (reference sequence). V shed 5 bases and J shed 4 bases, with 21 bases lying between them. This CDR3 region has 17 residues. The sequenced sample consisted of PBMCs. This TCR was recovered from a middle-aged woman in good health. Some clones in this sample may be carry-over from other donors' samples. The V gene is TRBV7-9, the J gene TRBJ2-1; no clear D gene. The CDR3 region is CASSPNPGSSLYNEQFF. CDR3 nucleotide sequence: TGTGCCAGCAGCCCCAACCCAGGTAGCAGCCTTTACAATGAGCAGTTCTTC.